This record looks at one T cell receptor beta chain sequence and its context. The data belong to a study of blood T cell repertoires in COVID-19. The method was immunoSEQ multiplex PCR; TCRdb's version includes in-frame clones alone and lacks a portion of them. The sample records roughly 150,000 clones, approximately 85% being singletons. V was shortened by 7 bases and J by 3 bases, with 10 bases between the two germline ends. Looked up from germline, CDR1 is SGHTA and CDR2 is FQGNSA. The length of the CDR3 is 13 residues. The V call is TRBV7-2, the J call TRBJ2-1, with D possibly matching TRBD1 (5 bases). The specimen was peripheral blood. The sequence was collected from a woman in her forties or fifties with COVID-19, enrolled during active disease. This CDR3 is CASNQGVYNEQFF. CDR3 DNA sequence: TGTGCCAGCAATCAGGGTGTCTACAATGAGCAGTTCTTC. The whole variable domain, filled in from reference TRBV7-2 and TRBJ2-1, reads GAGVSQSPSNKVTEKGKDVELRCDPISGHTALYWYRQSLGQGLEFLIYFQGNSAPDKSGLPSDRFSAERTGGSVSTLTIQRTQQEDSAVYLCASNQGVYNEQFFGPGTRLTVL.